This T cell receptor (beta chain) is drawn from a study of cytotoxic CD8 clonotypes in ibrutinib-treated CLL. TCRdb's table, derived via immunoSEQ multiplex PCR, lists solely in-frame clones and lacks some. The sample lists a few hundred thousand clones, 70% to 80% occurring once. The source material was PBMCs, sampled before ibrutinib treatment. The origin of this receptor is a human donor with chronic lymphocytic leukemia.

The CDR3 coding sequence is TGTGCCAGCAGAAAAGAGAGTGGATGGGGCACCGGGGAGCTGTTTTTT. Protein sequence: CASRKESGWGTGELFF. The chain joins TRBV9 to TRBJ2-2, with no clear D. Germline-derived CDR1 and CDR2 are SGDLS and YYNGEE. The length of the CDR3 is 16 residues. The V gene lost 5 bases and the J gene lost 4 bases, with 18 bases spanning the gap. The full variable domain, with the rest looked up from reference TRBV9 and TRBJ2-2, is DSGVTQTPKHLITATGQRVTLRCSPRSGDLSVYWYQQSLDQGLQFLIQYYNGEERAKGNILERFSAQQFPDLHSELNLSSLELGDSALYFCASRKESGWGTGELFFGEGSRLTVL.